A single sample gave rise to the 7 T cell receptor beta chains below, sequenced in a study of blood T cells in healthy people across ages. A second roughly 7 to 12 cycle PCR used barcoded and J-beta primers. TCRdb re-derived calls from the 5' RACE reads in MiXCR, one entry per CDR3 protein. The data contain approximately 810,000 distinct CDR3 sequences, approximately 35% of them seen just once; the ten biggest clones take up around 13%. Sequenced sample: blood. The receptors originated from a man between 18 and 35 years old in good health.

V is TRBV12-3 or TRBV12-4 and J is TRBJ1-6; possible D gene TRBD1, 5 bases. V lost 3 bases, J lost 8 bases, and 17 bases lay in between. The CDR3 consists of 16 residues. This chain's CDR3 is CASSFELVGGYSPLHF. CDR3 DNA: TGTGCCAGCAGTTTTGAGCTTGTCGGGGGGTATTCACCCCTCCACTTT.

V usage is TRBV2 and J usage is TRBJ1-5; D might be TRBD1 (5 bases). CDR1 is SNHLY and CDR2 is FYNNEI in the germline V gene. Trimming shortened V by 5 bases and J by 3 bases, and 20 bases separated the two germline ends. The CDR3 has 17 amino acids. CDR3 DNA: TGTGCCAGCAGTTCCCGAAGCGGGGGTTTTTCCAATCAGCCCCAGCATTTT. It encodes CASSSRSGGFSNQPQHF.

This clonotype has ten or more counts. V gene TRBV3-1 combines with J gene TRBJ2-1; either TRBD1 or TRBD2 may supply D (5 bases each). Trimming shortened V by 0 bases and J by 0 bases, and 12 bases separated the two germline ends. Germline V gives CDR1 LGHDT, CDR2 YNNKEL (reference sequence). This CDR3 comprises 17 residues. CDR3 amino acids: CASSQDWDAGSYNEQFF. The CDR3 nucleotides are TGTGCCAGCAGCCAAGATTGGGACGCGGGCTCCTACAATGAGCAGTTCTTC.

There are a few counts of this clonotype. As DNA, the CDR3 is TGCGCCAGCAGCCATGGGAGGGGGCAGGACACCGGGGAGCTGTTTTTT. Protein sequence: CASSHGRGQDTGELFF. The chain has TRBV4-3 and TRBJ2-2, with D possibly being TRBD1 or TRBD2 (7 bases each). The CDR3 covers 16 residues. Germline CDR1 reads LGHNA; CDR2 reads YSLEER. V gave up 3 bases and J gave up 3 bases, with 14 bases separating them.

V gene TRBV12-3 or TRBV12-4 combines with J gene TRBJ2-7; D is unclear. The CDR3 runs to 11 residues. Trimming removed 8 bases at V and 3 bases at J, with 8 bases between. CDR3 region: CASGLYYEQYF. In DNA, the CDR3 is TGTGCCAGCGGATTGTACTACGAGCAGTACTTC.

V is TRBV25-1 and J is TRBJ2-2, with 12 bases lining up with TRBD2. Germline values: CDR1 MGHDK, CDR2 SYGVNS. This CDR3 comprises 15 residues. Trimming at V came to 6 bases and at J to 4 bases, leaving 3 bases not matched to a gene. CDR3 amino acids: CASSRTSGATGELFF. The CDR3 nucleotides read TGTGCCAGCAGCCGGACTAGCGGGGCCACCGGGGAGCTGTTTTTT. Drawing the rest from reference TRBV25-1 and TRBJ2-2, the complete variable domain is EADIYQTPRYLVIGTGKKITLECSQTMGHDKMYWYQQDPGMELHLIHYSYGVNSTEKGDLSSESTVSRIRTEHFPLTLESARPSHTSQYLCASSRTSGATGELFFGEGSRLTVL.

The chain recombines TRBV4-3 with TRBJ2-5; 7 bases match TRBD2. This CDR3 spans 15 amino acids. V was pared by 1 base and J by 5 bases, with 7 bases of the junction left unmatched. Germline V CDR1 and CDR2: LGHNA, YSLEER. The CDR3, as DNA: TGCGCCAGCAGCCAAGGGAGCGGGGTGGGGGAGACCCAGTACTTC. It codes for CASSQGSGVGETQYF.